The 8 T cell receptor beta chains reported below all come from one sample, sequenced in a study of control samples from healthy donors and cancer patients. TCRdb keeps only in-frame clones here, not all; method: immunoSEQ multiplex PCR. The data contain fewer than 120,000 clones, over 75% of them seen just once; the ten biggest clones take up 3.5% to 4.5%. Input material: PBMCs. The receptors shown here come from a woman aged 55-69 years with lung cancer.

This clone has just a few counts. This chain joins TRBV11-3 and TRBJ2-7; no reliable D call. The V gene lost 3 bases and the J gene lost 6 bases, with 15 bases spanning the gap. This CDR3 contains 14 residues. Per germline, CDR1 SGHNT and CDR2 YENEEA. The CDR3 region is CASSLSTRGTEQYF. The DNA of the CDR3 is TGTGCCAGCAGCTTGTCCACCCGAGGAACCGAGCAGTACTTC.

The V and J genes are TRBV11-3 and TRBJ1-1, with a possible D match to TRBD1 (6 bases). This CDR3 is 15 amino acids long. Per the germline V gene, CDR1 is SGHNT and CDR2 is YENEEA. V was trimmed by 1 base and J by 7 bases, leaving 16 bases between them. The CDR3 DNA reads TGTGCCAGCAGCTTAGGGAGTTTAGGGGGAAGTGAAGCTTTCTTT. It yields the protein CASSLGSLGGSEAFF.

V usage is TRBV11-2 and J usage is TRBJ2-1; TRBD1 or TRBD2 may be the D gene (5 bases each). This CDR3 region has 14 residues. Trimming took off 1 base at V and 5 bases at J, with 9 bases between the two ends. Germline values: CDR1 SGHAT, CDR2 FQNNGV. CDR3 residues: CASSLVGRDNEQFF. The DNA for the CDR3 is TGTGCCAGCAGCTTAGTGGGACGAGACAATGAGCAGTTCTTC.

The J gene is TRBJ1-2, the V gene TRBV28; D is undetermined. The germline V and J ends were trimmed by 6 bases and 0 bases, with 2 bases remaining between them. This CDR3 has 11 amino acids. Germline V lookup: CDR1 MDHEN, CDR2 SYDVKM. The CDR3 DNA follows: TGTGCCAGCAGCCCTAACTATGGCTACACCTTC. It is translated as CASSPNYGYTF.

This sequence joins TRBV3-1 (or the pseudogene TRBV3-2) and TRBJ1-1, with a tentative D call TRBD1 (5 bases). There are 15 residues in the CDR3. V shed 4 bases and J shed 5 bases, with 17 bases lying between them. CDR1 is LGHDT, CDR2 YNNKEL, per germline (reference sequence). DNA for the CDR3: TGTGCCAGCAGCCCGGCATCCGGGGGTGAAACTGAAGCTTTCTTT. Translating it yields CASSPASGGETEAFF.

The count of this clone is one. The chain has TRBV6-4 and TRBJ1-6, with a tentative D call TRBD1 (5 bases). The germline V gene has CDR1 MRHNA and CDR2 SNTAGT. V was cut by 6 bases and J by 4 bases, with 10 bases left in between. CDR3 size: 14 residues. Here the CDR3 DNA reads TGTGCCAGCAGCCTCAGGGAATATAATTCACCCCTCCACTTT. Translation: CASSLREYNSPLHF.

The chain has TRBV18 and TRBJ1-5, with TRBD1 as a possible D gene (6 bases). V was cut by 2 bases and J by 5 bases, with 7 bases left in between. Germline V lookup: CDR1 KGHSH, CDR2 LQKENI. CDR3 size: 13 residues. CDR3 in amino acids: CASSPRGDQPQHF. CDR3 coding DNA: TGTGCCAGCTCACCAAGGGGGGATCAGCCCCAGCATTTT.

The V gene is TRBV12-3 or TRBV12-4, the J gene TRBJ1-4; no clear D gene. The CDR3 runs to 12 residues. V dropped 6 bases and J dropped 5 bases, with 7 bases sitting between them. This CDR3 is CASRTENEKLFF. The DNA of the CDR3 is TGTGCCAGCAGGACGGAAAATGAAAAACTGTTTTTT.